This T cell receptor beta chain stems from a study of blood T cells in healthy people across ages. CDR1 SGHTA and CDR2 FQGNSA come from the germline V gene. The CDR3 has 17 residues. V dropped 4 bases and J dropped 0 bases, with 16 bases sitting between them. It was with a sample-barcoded 5' primer and a J-beta primer mix that a second PCR of roughly 7 to 12 cycles was run. One entry per CDR3 protein, called by TCRdb with MiXCR from the 5' RACE reads. The sample holds under 2,000,000 distinct CDR3 sequences, approximately 50% seen once. The sample, approximately 10 milliliters of peripheral blood, was drawn from each donor. Per-sample PBMC isolation yielded at least 6.5 million cells.

The sequenced material came from blood. This TCR was sampled from a woman in her thirties or forties in good health. V usage is TRBV7-2 and J usage is TRBJ2-4; D uncertain. CDR3 region: CASSSLLIGLAKNIQYF. CDR3 DNA: TGTGCCAGCAGCTCCTTACTCATCGGCCTAGCCAAAAACATTCAGTACTTC.